The next 10 T cell receptor beta chains were all read from a single sample in a study of T cells in women clearing cervical HPV infection. Using immunoSEQ multiplex PCR, the repertoire was profiled, and TCRdb retains in-frame clones only, with some absent. The sample totals about 24,000 clones. Sequencing was performed on blood buffy coat. The receptors here all came from a woman aged 18 to 75 with a cervical HPV16 infection that either progressed to CIN3+ or cleared (not recorded which).

A word on this clone: Sequencing ends 3 residues short of the CDR3 end; the germline J gene provides the rest. The chain couples TRBV7-3 to TRBJ1-2, with 7 bases matching TRBD1. Looked up from germline, CDR1 is SGHTA and CDR2 is FQGTGA. CDR3 length: 13 amino acids. CDR3: CASSLGQAYDYTF. The sequenced part of the CDR3 DNA is TGTGCCAGCAGCTTAGGACAGGCCTACGAC.

Remarks on this clone: The DNA ends 3 residues before the CDR3 does, and the rest of the CDR3 is filled in from the germline J gene. The chain couples TRBV19 to TRBJ1-1, with 8 bases identical to TRBD1. With 8 bases clipped from V and 5 bases from J, the junction kept 7 bases outside the gene matches. Germline CDR1 reads LNHDA; CDR2 reads SQIVND (reference sequence). This CDR3 is 13 amino acids long. The CDR3 protein is CASGRQGRTEAFF. The CDR3 bases that were read are TGTGCCAGTGGTAGACAGGGGCGGACTGAA.

As for this clone: The read ends 3 residues early relative to the CDR3; the germline J gene fills the gap. This rearrangement joins TRBV11-2 to TRBJ1-1; tentatively, D is TRBD1 (5 bases). Germline CDR1 and CDR2: SGHAT and FQNNGV. The V gene lost 6 bases and the J gene lost 7 bases, with 12 bases spanning the gap. This CDR3 region has 12 residues. CDR3 bases read: TGTGCCAGCAGGAACCTAGACAGTGAA. Its translation is CASRNLDSE. The full-length CDR3 reads as CASRNLDSEAFF.

This CDR3 reads CASSPHGGNTEAFF. CDR3 DNA, as far as it was read: TGTGCCAGCAGCCCACACGGGGGGAACACTGAA. This rearrangement joins TRBV11-3 to TRBJ1-1, with D perhaps TRBD1 (5 bases). The DNA ends 3 residues before the CDR3 does, and the rest of the CDR3 is filled in from the germline J gene. With 5 bases removed from V and 1 base from J, the gap between germline ends came to 11 bases. The CDR3 covers 14 residues. Looked up from germline, CDR1 is SGHNT and CDR2 is YENEEA.

About this clone itself: The DNA ends 3 residues before the CDR3 does, and the rest of the CDR3 is filled in from the germline J gene. This rearrangement joins TRBV5-1 to TRBJ2-7, with 7 positions matching TRBD2. The CDR3 loop spans 16 amino acids. Germline lookup yields CDR1 SGHRS and CDR2 YFSETQ. V dropped 0 bases and J dropped 0; count of bases not matched to a gene: 6. The chain's CDR3 is CASSLEIRDYSYEQYF. The covered CDR3 bases are TGCGCCAGCAGCTTGGAAATCCGGGACTACTCCTACGAG.

About this clone itself: Read coverage stops 3 residues before the CDR3 terminus; the germline J gene supplies the remainder. The chain joins TRBV7-9 to TRBJ1-2; D gene unclear. Germline CDR1 SEHNR, CDR2 FQNEAQ (reference sequence). This CDR3 region has 15 residues. The CDR3 region is CASSPLAGDTDTYTF. The sequenced CDR3 bases are TGTGCCAGCAGCCCTCTAGCGGGAGACACAGATACC. The complete variable domain, with remaining parts taken from reference TRBV7-9 and TRBJ1-2, reads DTGVSQNPRHKITKRGQNVTFRCDPISEHNRLYWYRQTLGQGPEFLTYFQNEAQLEKSRLLSDRFSAERPKGSFSTLEIQRTEQGDSAMYLCASSPLAGDTDTYTFGSGTRLTVV.

Details on this clone: The read is 3 residues too short to cover the CDR3 end, so that end is filled in from the germline J gene. V and J are TRBV20-1 and TRBJ2-5; TRBD2 matches at 13 bases. Germline CDR1 reads DFQATT; CDR2 reads SNEGSKA (reference sequence). This CDR3 spans 14 amino acids. V shed 7 bases, J shed 4 bases, and the junction held 6 bases outside the gene matches. This CDR3 reads CSGRTSGSGETQYF. The sequenced part of the CDR3 DNA is TGCAGTGGCCGGACTAGCGGGAGTGGAGAGACC.

In regard to this clone: Read coverage stops 3 residues before the CDR3 terminus; the germline J gene supplies the remainder. The chain is built from TRBV5-1 and TRBJ2-7; D gene ambiguous. The V and J ends lost 8 bases and 1 base respectively, with 13 bases between them. CDR1 and CDR2 from the germline V gene are SGHRS and YFSETQ. The CDR3 loop spans 13 amino acids. The sequenced part of the CDR3 DNA is TGCGCCAGTAGTTGGGCAGAGTCCTACGAG. It specifies CASSWAESYE. The whole CDR3 region reads CASSWAESYEQYF.

Concerning this clone: The read ends 3 residues shy of where the CDR3 ends; the end is completed using the germline J gene. J is TRBJ1-2 and V is TRBV10-2; D may be TRBD1 (6 bases). Germline V gene data show CDR1 as WSHSY and CDR2 as SAAADI. V shed 8 bases and J shed 4 bases, with 17 bases lying between them. The CDR3 is made up of 14 amino acids. CDR3 residues: CASQGRGVFYGYTF. The sequenced CDR3 bases are TGCGCCAGCCAAGGCAGGGGAGTATTCTATGGC.

Note on this clone: The read ends 3 residues before the CDR3 terminus; that terminus is restored from the germline J gene. V and J are TRBV5-1 and TRBJ2-2; TRBD1 matches at 9 bases. Losses at the gene ends were 7 bases for V and 2 bases for J; bases not matched to a gene: 3. The CDR3 has 14 residues. The germline CDR1 and CDR2 sequences are SGHRS and YFSETQ. The DNA read from the CDR3 is TGCGCCAGCGCGGGACAGGGAAACACCGGGGAG. As protein: CASAGQGNTGE. The full CDR3 protein reads CASAGQGNTGELFF.